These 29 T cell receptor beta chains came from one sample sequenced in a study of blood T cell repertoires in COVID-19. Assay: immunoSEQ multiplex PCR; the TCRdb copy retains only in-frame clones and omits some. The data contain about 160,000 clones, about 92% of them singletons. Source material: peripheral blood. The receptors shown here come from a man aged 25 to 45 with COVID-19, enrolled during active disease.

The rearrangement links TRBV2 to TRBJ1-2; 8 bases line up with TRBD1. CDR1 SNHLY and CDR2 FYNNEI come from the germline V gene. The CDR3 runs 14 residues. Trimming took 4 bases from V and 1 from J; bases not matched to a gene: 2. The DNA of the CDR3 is TGTGCCAGCAGTGCCGACAGGGGTAACTATGGCTACACCTTC. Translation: CASSADRGNYGYTF.

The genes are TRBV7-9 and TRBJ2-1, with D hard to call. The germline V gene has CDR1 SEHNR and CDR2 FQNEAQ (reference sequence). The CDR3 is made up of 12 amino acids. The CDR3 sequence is CGVLQFDDEQFF. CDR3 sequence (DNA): TGTGGAGTTTTACAGTTTGATGATGAGCAGTTCTTC.

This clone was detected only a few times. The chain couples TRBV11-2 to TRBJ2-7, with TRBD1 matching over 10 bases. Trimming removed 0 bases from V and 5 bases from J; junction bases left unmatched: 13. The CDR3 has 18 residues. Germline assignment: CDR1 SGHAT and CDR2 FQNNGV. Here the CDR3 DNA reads TGTGCCAGCAGCTTAGATCATAGGGACCGGGACAGGGGAAACGAGCAGTACTTC. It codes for CASSLDHRDRDRGNEQYF.

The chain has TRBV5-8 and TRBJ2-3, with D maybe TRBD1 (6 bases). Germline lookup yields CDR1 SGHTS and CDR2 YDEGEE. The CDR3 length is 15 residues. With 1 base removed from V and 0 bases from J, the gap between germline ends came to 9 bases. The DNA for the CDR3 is TGTGCCAGCAGCTTGTCGAGGGGGAGCACAGATACGCAGTATTTT. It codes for CASSLSRGSTDTQYF.

The CDR3 here is CASSIDRETDSYEQYF. CDR3 DNA: TGTGCCAGTAGTATAGATCGCGAGACAGACTCCTACGAGCAGTACTTC. This chain links TRBV19 with TRBJ2-7; weak D call: TRBD1 (5 bases). The germline gives CDR1 LNHDA, CDR2 SQIVND (reference sequence). With 0 bases removed from V and 0 bases from J, the gap between germline ends came to 12 bases. The CDR3 consists of 16 residues.

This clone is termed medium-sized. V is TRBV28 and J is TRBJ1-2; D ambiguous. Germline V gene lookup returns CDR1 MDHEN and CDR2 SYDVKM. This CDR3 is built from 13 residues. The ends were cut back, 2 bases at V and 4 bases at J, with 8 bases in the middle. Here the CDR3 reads CASSLEGTYGYTF. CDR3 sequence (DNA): TGTGCCAGCAGTTTAGAGGGTACCTATGGCTACACCTTC.

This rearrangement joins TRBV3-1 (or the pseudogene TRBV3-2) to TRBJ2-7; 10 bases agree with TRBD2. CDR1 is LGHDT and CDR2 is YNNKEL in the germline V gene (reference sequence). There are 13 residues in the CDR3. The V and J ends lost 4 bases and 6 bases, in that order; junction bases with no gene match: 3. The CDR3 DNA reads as TGTGCCAGCAGCCCAAGACTAGCGGGCGAGCAGTACTTC. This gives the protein CASSPRLAGEQYF.

The CDR3 spells CASSLLASAVGDEQFF. The CDR3 DNA is TGTGCCAGCAGTTTATTGGCTAGCGCCGTAGGGGATGAGCAGTTCTTC. V is TRBV28 and J is TRBJ2-1; D possibly corresponds to TRBD2 (6 bases). The CDR3 sequence is 16 residues long. Trimming cost V 1 base and J 8 bases, with 18 bases left between them. CDR1 MDHEN and CDR2 SYDVKM come from the germline V gene. The full variable domain, completed using reference TRBV28 and TRBJ2-1, is DVKVTQSSRYLVKRTGEKVFLECVQDMDHENMFWYRQDPGLGLRLIYFSYDVKMKEKGDIPEGYSVSREKKERFSLILESASTNQTSMYLCASSLLASAVGDEQFFGPGTRLTVL.

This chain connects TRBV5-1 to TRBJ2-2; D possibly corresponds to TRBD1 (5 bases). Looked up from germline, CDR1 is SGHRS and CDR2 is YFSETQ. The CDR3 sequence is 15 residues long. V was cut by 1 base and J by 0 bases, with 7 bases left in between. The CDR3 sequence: CASSLTRANTGELFF. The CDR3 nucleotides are TGCGCCAGCAGCTTGACCAGGGCGAACACCGGGGAGCTGTTTTTT.

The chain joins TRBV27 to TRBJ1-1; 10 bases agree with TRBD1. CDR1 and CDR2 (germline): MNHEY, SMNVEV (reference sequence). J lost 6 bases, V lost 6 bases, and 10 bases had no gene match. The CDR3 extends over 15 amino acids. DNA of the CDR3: TGTGCCAGCAGCGTACCCGGACAGGGGGTCTCTGAAGCTTTCTTT. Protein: CASSVPGQGVSEAFF.

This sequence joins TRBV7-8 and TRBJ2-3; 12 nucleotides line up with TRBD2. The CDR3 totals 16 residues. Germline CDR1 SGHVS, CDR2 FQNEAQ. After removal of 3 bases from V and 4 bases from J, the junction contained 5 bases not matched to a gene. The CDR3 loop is CASSFGLAGLADTQYF. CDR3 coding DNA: TGTGCCAGCAGCTTCGGACTAGCGGGATTGGCAGATACGCAGTATTTT.

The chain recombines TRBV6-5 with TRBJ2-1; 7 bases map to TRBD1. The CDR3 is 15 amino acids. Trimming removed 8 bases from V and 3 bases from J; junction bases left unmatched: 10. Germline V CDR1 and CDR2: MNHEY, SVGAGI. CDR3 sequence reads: CASYYGQAIYNEQFF. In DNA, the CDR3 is TGTGCCAGCTACTACGGACAGGCCATCTACAATGAGCAGTTCTTC.

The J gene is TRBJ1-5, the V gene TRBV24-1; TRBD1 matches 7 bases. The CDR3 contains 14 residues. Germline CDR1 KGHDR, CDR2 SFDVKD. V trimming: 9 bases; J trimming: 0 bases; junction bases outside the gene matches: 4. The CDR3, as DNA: TGTGCCACCGGGACAGAACTTAGCAATCAGCCCCAGCATTTT. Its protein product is CATGTELSNQPQHF.

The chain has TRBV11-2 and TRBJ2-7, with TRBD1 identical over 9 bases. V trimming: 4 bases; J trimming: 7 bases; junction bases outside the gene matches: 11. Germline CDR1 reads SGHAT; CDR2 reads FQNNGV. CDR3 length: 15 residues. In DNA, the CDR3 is TGTGCCAGCAGCTCACCGGGACAGGGAGGCAAGGAGCAGTACTTC. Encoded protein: CASSSPGQGGKEQYF.

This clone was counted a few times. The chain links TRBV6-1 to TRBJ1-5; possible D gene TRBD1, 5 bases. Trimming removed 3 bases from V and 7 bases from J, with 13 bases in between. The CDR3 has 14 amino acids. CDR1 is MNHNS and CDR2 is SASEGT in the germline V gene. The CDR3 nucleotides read TGTGCCAGCAGTGAGGGGCAGGGTCAACAGCCCCAGCATTTT. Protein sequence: CASSEGQGQQPQHF.

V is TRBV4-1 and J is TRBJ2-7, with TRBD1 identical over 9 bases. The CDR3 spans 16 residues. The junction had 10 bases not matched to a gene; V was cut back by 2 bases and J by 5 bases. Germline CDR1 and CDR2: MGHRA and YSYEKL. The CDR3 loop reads CASSQTPTGGLHEQYF. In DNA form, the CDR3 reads TGCGCCAGCAGCCAAACCCCCACAGGGGGCCTCCACGAGCAGTACTTC.

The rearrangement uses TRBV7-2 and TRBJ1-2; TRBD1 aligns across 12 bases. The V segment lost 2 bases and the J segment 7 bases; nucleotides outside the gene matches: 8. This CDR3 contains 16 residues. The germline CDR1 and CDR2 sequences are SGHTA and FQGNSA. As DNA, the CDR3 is TGTGCCAGCAGCTTACTGGGACAGGGGGCGTCTGGTGGCTACACCTTC. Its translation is CASSLLGQGASGGYTF.

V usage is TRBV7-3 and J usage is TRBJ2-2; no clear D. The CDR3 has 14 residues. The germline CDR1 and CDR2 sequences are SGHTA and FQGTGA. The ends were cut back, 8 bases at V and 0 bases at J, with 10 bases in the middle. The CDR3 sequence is CASLLSPNTGELFF. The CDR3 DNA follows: TGTGCCAGCCTTTTGTCCCCGAACACCGGGGAGCTGTTTTTT.

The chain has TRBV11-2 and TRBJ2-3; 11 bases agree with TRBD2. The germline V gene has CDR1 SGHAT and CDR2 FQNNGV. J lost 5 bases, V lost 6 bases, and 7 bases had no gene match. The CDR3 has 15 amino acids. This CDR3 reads CASSRTGTSGDTQYF. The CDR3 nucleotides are TGTGCCAGCAGTAGAACCGGGACTAGCGGAGATACGCAGTATTTT. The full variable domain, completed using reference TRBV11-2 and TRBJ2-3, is EAGVAQSPRYKIIEKRQSVAFWCNPISGHATLYWYQQILGQGPKLLIQFQNNGVVDDSQLPKDRFSAERLKGVDSTLKIQPAKLEDSAVYLCASSRTGTSGDTQYFGPGTRLTVL.

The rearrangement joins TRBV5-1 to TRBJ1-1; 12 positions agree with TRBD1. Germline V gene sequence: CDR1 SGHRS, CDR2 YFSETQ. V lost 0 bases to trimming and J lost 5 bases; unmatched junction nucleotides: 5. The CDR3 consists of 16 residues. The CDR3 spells CASSLGDRGRETEAFF. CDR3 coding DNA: TGCGCCAGCAGCTTGGGGGACAGGGGGCGCGAAACTGAAGCTTTCTTT.

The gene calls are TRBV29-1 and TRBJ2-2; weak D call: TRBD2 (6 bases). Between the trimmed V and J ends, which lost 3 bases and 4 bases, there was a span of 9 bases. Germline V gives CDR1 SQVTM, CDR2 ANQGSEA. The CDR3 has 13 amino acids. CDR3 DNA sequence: TGCAGCGTTGACCGGGGACTCACCGGGGAGCTGTTTTTT. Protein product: CSVDRGLTGELFF.

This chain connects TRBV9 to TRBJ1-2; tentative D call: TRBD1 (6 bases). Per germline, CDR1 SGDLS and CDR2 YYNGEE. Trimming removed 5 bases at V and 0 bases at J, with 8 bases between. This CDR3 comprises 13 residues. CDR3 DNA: TGTGCCAGCAGTCAGGGGTCTAACTATGGCTACACCTTC. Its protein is CASSQGSNYGYTF.

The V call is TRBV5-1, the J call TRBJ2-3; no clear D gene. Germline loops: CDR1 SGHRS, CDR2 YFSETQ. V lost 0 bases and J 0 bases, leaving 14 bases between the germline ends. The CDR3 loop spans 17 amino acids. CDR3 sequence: CASSLAMGKPSTDTQYF. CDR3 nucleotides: TGCGCCAGCAGCTTGGCAATGGGCAAGCCTAGCACAGATACGCAGTATTTT.

CDR3 DNA: TGTGCCAGCAGTTACTCGTGGACTACCTACGAGCAGTACTTC. Its translation: CASSYSWTTYEQYF. This chain connects TRBV6-2 or TRBV6-3 to TRBJ2-7; D possibly corresponds to TRBD2 (6 bases). From germline, CDR1 is MNHEY and CDR2 SVGEGT. The CDR3 is made up of 14 amino acids. The germline V and J ends were trimmed by 0 bases and 2 bases, with 8 bases remaining between them.

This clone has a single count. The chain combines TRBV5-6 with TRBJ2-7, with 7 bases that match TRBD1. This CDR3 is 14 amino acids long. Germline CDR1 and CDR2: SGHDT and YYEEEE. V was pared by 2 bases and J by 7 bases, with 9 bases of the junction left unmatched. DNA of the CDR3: TGTGCCAGCAGCTTTCTTAGGGGGCTGGGGGAGCAGTACTTC. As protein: CASSFLRGLGEQYF.

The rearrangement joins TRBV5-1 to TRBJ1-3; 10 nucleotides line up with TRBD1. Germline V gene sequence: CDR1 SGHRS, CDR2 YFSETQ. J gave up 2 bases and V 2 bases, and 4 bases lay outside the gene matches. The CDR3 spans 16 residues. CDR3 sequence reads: CASSFTTGGTGNTIYF. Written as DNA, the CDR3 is TGCGCCAGCAGCTTCACGACAGGGGGCACTGGAAACACCATATATTTT.

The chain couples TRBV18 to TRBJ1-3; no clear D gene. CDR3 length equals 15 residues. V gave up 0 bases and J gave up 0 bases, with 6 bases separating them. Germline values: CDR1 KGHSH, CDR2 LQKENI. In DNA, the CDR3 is TGTGCCAGCTCACCACCAGCGGACTCTGGAAACACCATATATTTT. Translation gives CASSPPADSGNTIYF.

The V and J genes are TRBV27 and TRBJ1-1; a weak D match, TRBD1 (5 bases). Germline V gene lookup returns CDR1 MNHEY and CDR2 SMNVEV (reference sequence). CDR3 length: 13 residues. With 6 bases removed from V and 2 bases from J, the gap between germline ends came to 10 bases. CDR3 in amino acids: CASRTQGNTEAFF. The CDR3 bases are TGTGCCAGCAGAACGCAGGGAAACACTGAAGCTTTCTTT.

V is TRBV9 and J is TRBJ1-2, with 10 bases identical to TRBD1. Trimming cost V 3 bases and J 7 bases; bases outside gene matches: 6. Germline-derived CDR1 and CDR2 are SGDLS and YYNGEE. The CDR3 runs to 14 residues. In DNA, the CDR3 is TGTGCCAGCAGCGCCCGACAGGGGGCAGGTGGCTACACCTTC. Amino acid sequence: CASSARQGAGGYTF.